The T cell receptor beta chain described here comes from a study of cytomegalovirus exposure and HLA in healthy donors (dated by TCRdb to between 2016 and 2019). Regarding the study in general: According to an earlier analysis of 587 of the donors, roughly 180 million T cells yielded 120 million or so unique TCR beta sequences and 250 to 350 Gb of sequence data. Roughly 300 gigabases of sequencing data and approximately 93 million unique TCR sequences were included in an early release covering several hundred HLA-typed donors. Of the 300 to 450 genotyped donors, 75% to 85% were placed in the genetic ancestry cluster associated with self-reported Caucasian donors. The aim of the study was to test whether cataloging public T cell receptors could identify signatures of past pathogen exposure. The study used immunosequencing to profile the T cell repertoires of around 600 subjects and linked those repertoires to cytomegalovirus serostatus. In addition to the first cohort of approximately 650 subjects, a separate validation cohort of over 90 different subjects was used. The study combined high-throughput TCR immunosequencing, statistical association of individual TCRs with disease status, and machine learning to predict cytomegalovirus infection status. To study patterns of TCR occurrence, a later analysis re-analyzed previously published TCR beta repertoires from 500 to 850 donors and added high-resolution HLA genotyping. The later analysis used no new phenotypic data to find candidate immune exposures, relying instead on TCR beta sequences and their occurrence across donors. In an earlier analysis of roughly 540 of the donors, high-throughput TCR beta sequencing was used to judge whether each TCR beta V gene segment behaved as functional or pseudogenic. Donor age, sex, ethnicity and CMV serostatus were collected together with the repertoire data. A later genetic analysis took genome-wide SNP genotypes for about 55% of the roughly 670 donors and used that subset as a discovery cohort. Every discovery cohort repertoire had been produced on one sequencing platform. HLA typing covered class I and class II loci at four-digit resolution. Typing coverage differed by locus: A, B, C, DRB1 and DQB1 were typed in roughly 629-630 donors, DQA1 in roughly 510, DPA1 in roughly 590, and DPB1 in 450 to 480. Because of strong linkage in the cohort, five DR-DQ haplotypes were treated as single units for association and clustering. On average, around 240,000 unique TCR beta nucleotide sequences were sequenced per donor among 398 genotyped donors of the cohort, with roughly a sixth of those sequences being non-productive.

Points the paper makes about the study in general: In the study, 164 TCR beta chains were listed as associated with cytomegalovirus. A further reported finding was that TCR beta sequences accurately predicted the HLA-A and HLA-B alleles for most subjects in the first cohort. Because the 87-base-pair reads could not distinguish some IMGT-functional V segments, including TRBV6-2 and TRBV6-3, those segments were excluded. For the cohort, immune exposure information was limited to CMV serostatus. A later analysis found that most CMV-associated TCR beta chains appeared HLA-restricted, with HLA associations seemingly driven largely by CMV exposure. A later analysis found that HLA-associated TCR beta chains were more clonally expanded and had lower generation probabilities than equally common non-associated chains. The classifier was reported to diagnose cytomegalovirus status with high specificity and sensitivity in both the original and validation cohorts. An earlier analysis of approximately 570 of the donors showed that most TCR beta V segments appeared in productive rearrangements either about 90% or about 30% of the time, which broadly matched IMGT annotations. While some public TCRs were present in many individuals, most TCR sequences turned up only very rarely across donors. A later genetic analysis reported fewer N-insertions in productive TCRs among donors in an Asian-associated ancestry cluster than the roughly 670-donor mean. Presence/absence analyses assumed roughly uniform sequencing depth across donors, an assumption that may not hold. In a later genetic analysis, a missense DCLRE1C variant was associated with V-gene and J-gene trimming of TCR beta chains, and the association was replicated in an independent cohort. Linkage disequilibrium might explain the correlated functional status among segregating V segments, but an unknown experimental factor could not be excluded. Assigning TCR associations to individual alleles was difficult when HLA alleles, especially DR and DQ, strongly co-occurred. In vitro tests confirmed that three of the cytomegalovirus-associated TCR beta chains recognize cytomegalovirus antigens. According to the authors, the approach could potentially be generalized to other disease states and immunological phenotypes. A cluster of highly shared sequence variants was judged likely to be a technical artifact of the sequencing pipeline. Only TCR beta chains were sequenced in this cohort, and the absence of alpha or paired-chain data limited detectable features. Because counts were too low, about 17 rarely observed V segments, including chromosome 9 orphons, were excluded from the earlier analysis of around 590 of the donors. According to a later analysis, parvovirus B19, influenza, CMV and Epstein-Barr virus appeared linked to several top co-occurrence clusters. Specific HLA alleles were associated with roughly 16,000 TCR beta sequences at a false discovery rate of 0.05 in a later analysis. A later analysis found that TCR association rates varied across HLA loci, with DRB1 alleles showing the most associated TCRs and HLA-C alleles the fewest. HLA typing was unavailable for some donors at each locus, so association tests used only the typed subset.

Between the V and J ends, shortened by 0 bases and 8 bases respectively, the junction contains 15 bases. The germline V gene specifies SGHRS as CDR1 and YFSETQ as CDR2. The CDR3 goes from the cysteine to the phenylalanine over 16 residues. This entry keeps only the CDR3 DNA: 48 bases, framed from base 1. The receptor library was made with the immunoSEQ multiplex PCR assay. For the multiplex PCR, a mixture combining 60 forward primers for TCR Vbeta segments and 13 reverse primers for TCR Jbeta segments was used. A multiplex PCR assay on genomic DNA amplified the CDR3 region of rearranged TCR beta genes. The amplified TCR beta libraries were sequenced on the Illumina HiSeq System as 87-base-pair reads. Concerning the study's data processing: In a later analysis, about 80 million unique TCR beta chains were counted across the 500 to 850 repertoires, and about 9.9 million of these chains were shared by at least two donors. Raw reads were error-corrected and collapsed into unique sequences with a nearest-neighbor algorithm that merged closely related sequences to remove PCR and sequencing errors. CDR3 sequences were aligned to IMGT reference sequences to assign V, D and J gene segments. For a sequence to be retained, a match of at least six nucleotides was required to both a V gene segment and a J gene segment. A rearrangement counted as productive if the CDR3 had no stop codons and remained in frame with V and J, and every other rearrangement counted as non-productive. Following IMGT convention, CDR3 was defined as the stretch from the second conserved V-encoded cysteine to the conserved J-encoded phenylalanine. Sequences without an unambiguous match to a single V gene segment were excluded from the earlier analysis of approximately 600 of the donors. In an earlier analysis of approximately 560 of the donors, a V segment was called functional when productive rearrangements were above 56.7%, and segregating when the standard deviation between donors exceeded 5%. A statistical classification framework was built to diagnose cytomegalovirus status from the catalog of TCR beta chain sequences. V and J gene assignment, in a later analysis, came from comparing TCR nucleotide sequences with IMGT/GENE-DB human TR gene sequences. A later analysis assigned CDR3 sequences and most-parsimonious VDJ recombination scenarios with the TCRdist pipeline. In a later analysis, each TCR beta chain was defined by its CDR3 amino acid sequence together with its V-gene family, and reads lacking a unique V-gene family were excluded. A later analysis removed 592 highly shared, low-generation-probability nucleotide sequences to deal with suspected cross-contamination and a sequencing artifact. In a later analysis, a clonal expansion index for each public chain was calculated from normalized within-repertoire ranks of inferred template counts. In a later analysis, generation probabilities were computed using a VDJ recombination model fitted to out-of-frame rearrangements, and the results were checked against IGoR. A later analysis scored TCR-TCR, TCR-HLA and TCR-CMV co-occurrence with hypergeometric tests, applying a repertoire-size bias correction to TCR pairs. A later analysis estimated false discovery rates by permuting HLA or CMV assignments 20 times. In a later analysis, co-occurring TCRs were grouped using DBSCAN, and TCRdist sequence similarity was added for clustering within HLA-allele-positive subsets. Repertoires with fewer than 30,000 or more than 120,000 public chains were left out of co-occurrence clustering, as were a handful of repertoires with anomalous nucleotide sharing. The source is immuneACCESS, and TCRdb retained only in-frame sequences with V and J called. Part of the clones is not carried over; for the studies checked, unresolved V genes explain less than half of this, and the remainder is unexplained. From that table come the V and J calls and clone size; the DNA was used to work out D and trimming. The sample contains about 190,000 clones, around 73% of them found a single time. Clones ranked in the top ten supply approximately 2% of the sample.

Turning to this clone: It lacks a known antigen. No quality values exist for individual bases; no much larger clone is one base distant.

The cohort comprised fewer than 750 healthy bone marrow donors. At the time of sampling, all cohort members were nominally healthy, though unrecorded immune exposures were likely present. The donor was CMV seropositive and was included in the group of approximately 310 seropositive cohort members. A peripheral blood sample was provided by each donor, and peripheral blood mononuclear cells were used for TCR beta sequencing. Genomic DNA extraction from the blood cell samples was performed with the Qiagen DNeasy Blood Extraction Kit. The receptor was derived from a woman aged 25 to 39 in good health and CMV-seropositive. The sequence joins TRBV5-1 to TRBJ1-6; too little of a D gene remains to name it. The sample comprised PBMCs. CDR3 region: CASSLDSSGSYSPLHF. The bases are TGCGCCAGCAGCTTGGACAGTTCGGGAAGTTATTCACCCCTCCACTTT.